There are a few counts of the clone carrying this T cell receptor beta chain. The data belong to a study of T-cell reconstitution after alpha-beta-depleted transplantation in children. A library of TCRbeta sequences, prepared with unique molecular identifiers, was generated. TCRdb re-analysed the PCR reads in MiXCR, keeping a single row per CDR3 protein. The repertoire includes some 400,000 distinct CDR3 sequences, roughly 21% of them detected once, and 3.8% sits in the top ten. The germline gives CDR1 SQVTM, CDR2 ANQGSEA. The ends lost 3 bases at V and 7 bases at J; junction bases unmatched: 12. This CDR3 is 15 amino acids long.

The sequence derives from a human donor who donated a stem cell graft to a child with acute myeloid leukemia. The source material was PBMCs from the stem cell graft donor, sampled from the stem cell graft. The genes are TRBV29-1 and TRBJ2-1, with 7 bases matching TRBD2. CDR3: CSVDRYSSGINEQFF. The CDR3 nucleotides are TGCAGCGTTGACAGGTATTCGAGCGGGATTAATGAGCAGTTCTTC.